The sequence of this T cell receptor beta chain was determined in a study of control samples from healthy donors and cancer patients. Clones were sequenced by immunoSEQ multiplex PCR, and TCRdb holds only the in-frame ones, with some missing. The sample carries under 150,000 clones, approximately 91% recorded once. The germline V gene encodes CDR1 LGHNA and CDR2 YSLEER. V was pared by 0 bases and J by 6 bases, with 16 bases between. The CDR3 sequence is 16 residues long. This clonotype originated in a young man in good health. The V and J genes are TRBV4-3 and TRBJ2-3, with a possible D match to TRBD2 (5 bases). Sequencing was carried out using blood. CDR3 sequence reads: CASSQDWPSRVDTQYF. Written as DNA, the CDR3 is TGCGCCAGCAGCCAAGATTGGCCTAGCAGAGTGGATACGCAGTATTTT.